The rows below give T cell receptor beta chains drawn from one sample of a study of blood T cell repertoires in COVID-19. The repertoire was sequenced with immunoSEQ multiplex PCR; TCRdb's copy has only in-frame clones and lacks some. The sample includes approximately 140,000 clones, more than 60% of them seen just once. Sequenced material: peripheral blood. Source of these receptors: a man aged 45 to 65 with acute or convalescent COVID-19. Each CDR3 is given with its conserved first and last residue. The D gene is left open where the match is weak. The size entry is marked missing in some rows and otherwise reads once, few, many or a size class.

D gene: TRBD1; V gene: TRBV5-1; clone size: NA; J gene: TRBJ1-1; CDR3 DNA: TGCGCCAGCAGCCACCAAGGGGGCCGCACTGAAGCTTTCTTT; CDR3 protein: CASSHQGGRTEAFF
D gene: TRBD2; V gene: TRBV24-1; clone size: NA; J gene: TRBJ2-3; CDR3 DNA: TGTGCCACCAGTGATCCGCGGGGGGGCCGAACAGATACGCAGTATTTT; CDR3 protein: CATSDPRGGRTDTQYF
D gene: TRBD2; V gene: TRBV27; clone size: NA; J gene: TRBJ2-1; CDR3 DNA: TGTGCCAGCAGTTCGCCCGAGCGGGGCTACAATGAGCAGTTCTTC; CDR3 protein: CASSSPERGYNEQFF
D gene: NA; V gene: TRBV30; clone size: NA; J gene: TRBJ2-5; CDR3 DNA: TGTGCCTGGAGTGTAGGTTCCTCGACGGGTCAAGAGACCCAGTACTTC; CDR3 protein: CAWSVGSSTGQETQYF
D gene: NA; V gene: TRBV27; clone size: NA; J gene: TRBJ2-1; CDR3 DNA: TGTGCCAGCAAAGCCTCGAGGGCGGTCATCAATGAGCAGTTCTTC; CDR3 protein: CASKASRAVINEQFF
D gene: NA; V gene: TRBV7-6; clone size: many; J gene: TRBJ2-1; CDR3 DNA: TGTGCCAGCAGCTTATCCAGGGCAAATGAGCAGTTCTTC; CDR3 protein: CASSLSRANEQFF
D gene: TRBD1; V gene: TRBV27; clone size: NA; J gene: TRBJ2-3; CDR3 DNA: TGTGCCAGCAGTTCCGGGACAGGACTCACAGATACGCAGTATTTT; CDR3 protein: CASSSGTGLTDTQYF
D gene: NA; V gene: TRBV5-1; clone size: NA; J gene: TRBJ1-1; CDR3 DNA: TGCGCCAGCAGCGGTCCGGGGGTGAACACTGAAGCTTTCTTT; CDR3 protein: CASSGPGVNTEAFF
D gene: TRBD1; V gene: TRBV9; clone size: NA; J gene: TRBJ1-5; CDR3 DNA: TGTGCCAGCAGCGTGGGGACAGGGAATCAGCCCCAGCATTTT; CDR3 protein: CASSVGTGNQPQHF
D gene: TRBD1; V gene: TRBV6-5; clone size: NA; J gene: TRBJ1-6; CDR3 DNA: TGTGCCAGCGTGAGGGCAGGGGGGAATTCACCCCTCCACTTT; CDR3 protein: CASVRAGGNSPLHF
D gene: NA; V gene: TRBV5-1; clone size: NA; J gene: TRBJ1-1; CDR3 DNA: TGCGCCAGCAGCTTACAGGATTACACTGAAGCTTTCTTT; CDR3 protein: CASSLQDYTEAFF
D gene: NA; V gene: TRBV30; clone size: NA; J gene: TRBJ1-5; CDR3 DNA: TGTGCCTGGAGTGCCCCTACGGGTAGCAATCAGCCCCAGCATTTT; CDR3 protein: CAWSAPTGSNQPQHF
D gene: TRBD1; V gene: TRBV28; clone size: NA; J gene: TRBJ1-5; CDR3 DNA: TGTGCCAGCAGTTTGGGATTAGGGGGCTGGGGAAATCAGCCCCAGCATTTT; CDR3 protein: CASSLGLGGWGNQPQHF
D gene: NA; V gene: TRBV6-5; clone size: NA; J gene: TRBJ1-5; CDR3 DNA: TGTGCCAGCAGTCCTGGAGGGTCGGCCCAGCATTTT; CDR3 protein: CASSPGGSAQHF
D gene: NA; V gene: TRBV5-6; clone size: NA; J gene: TRBJ1-5; CDR3 DNA: TGTGCCAGCAGCTTGGCCGGGGGGTATAGCAATCAGCCCCAGCATTTT; CDR3 protein: CASSLAGGYSNQPQHF
D gene: NA; V gene: TRBV12-3/TRBV12-4; clone size: NA; J gene: TRBJ2-2; CDR3 DNA: TGTGCCAGCAGATTGCAGGCCACCGGGGAGCTGTTTTTT; CDR3 protein: CASRLQATGELFF
D gene: TRBD1; V gene: TRBV5-6; clone size: NA; J gene: TRBJ1-2; CDR3 DNA: TGTGCCAGCAGCGTGGGACAGGGGTCCGCTATCAACTATGGCTACACCTTC; CDR3 protein: CASSVGQGSAINYGYTF
D gene: NA; V gene: TRBV5-6; clone size: few; J gene: TRBJ1-2; CDR3 DNA: TGTGCCAGCAGCTTGGAAGGGGGTTACTATGGCTACACCTTC; CDR3 protein: CASSLEGGYYGYTF
D gene: NA; V gene: TRBV19; clone size: NA; J gene: TRBJ1-3; CDR3 DNA: TGTGCCACCCAGTCTCTGGAGGGCACCATATATTTT; CDR3 protein: CATQSLEGTIYF
D gene: NA; V gene: TRBV7-6; clone size: NA; J gene: TRBJ1-5; CDR3 DNA: TGTGCCAGCAGCTTAGTCTTTGAGCAGCCCCAGCATTTT; CDR3 protein: CASSLVFEQPQHF
D gene: TRBD1; V gene: TRBV18; clone size: NA; J gene: TRBJ1-5; CDR3 DNA: TGTGCCAGCTCTCAGACAGGGGAAAATCAGCCCCAGCATTTT; CDR3 protein: CASSQTGENQPQHF
D gene: TRBD2; V gene: TRBV3-1/TRBV3-2; clone size: few; J gene: TRBJ2-5; CDR3 DNA: TGTGCCAGCAGCCTCCGGACTAGCGGGCAAGAGACCCAGTACTTC; CDR3 protein: CASSLRTSGQETQYF
D gene: NA; V gene: TRBV18; clone size: NA; J gene: TRBJ1-2; CDR3 DNA: TGTGCCAGCTCACCCGACCAGGTCAGCTGTGGCTACACCTTC; CDR3 protein: CASSPDQVSCGYTF
D gene: NA; V gene: TRBV7-9; clone size: NA; J gene: TRBJ2-5; CDR3 DNA: TGTGCCAGCAGCTACAGCATCCTCCAAGAGACCCAGTACTTC; CDR3 protein: CASSYSILQETQYF
D gene: NA; V gene: TRBV2; clone size: NA; J gene: TRBJ1-5; CDR3 DNA: TGTGCCAGCAGTGAAGGGGGGGTCTCTAGCAATCAGCCCCAGCATTTT; CDR3 protein: CASSEGGVSSNQPQHF
D gene: NA; V gene: TRBV30; clone size: NA; J gene: TRBJ1-5; CDR3 DNA: TGTGCCTGGAGTGGGATAGGAGCCCAGGGGCAAGAGTATAGCAATCAGCCCCAGCATTTT; CDR3 protein: CAWSGIGAQGQEYSNQPQHF
D gene: NA; V gene: TRBV28; clone size: NA; J gene: TRBJ1-1; CDR3 DNA: TGTGCCTACAGGGCCAGTGGGGGGAACACTGAAGCTTTCTTT; CDR3 protein: CAYRASGGNTEAFF
D gene: TRBD2; V gene: TRBV30; clone size: NA; J gene: TRBJ2-5; CDR3 DNA: TGTGCCTGGAGTGTACCGGCAGGGAGGGGAGAGACCCAGTACTTC; CDR3 protein: CAWSVPAGRGETQYF
D gene: NA; V gene: TRBV27; clone size: NA; J gene: TRBJ1-1; CDR3 DNA: TGTGCCAGCAGTTTAGCAGGAAGTGGCACTGAAGCTTTCTTT; CDR3 protein: CASSLAGSGTEAFF
D gene: TRBD1; V gene: TRBV2; clone size: NA; J gene: TRBJ1-1; CDR3 DNA: TGTGCCAGCAGCTTGGACAGGGGAGCTTTCTTT; CDR3 protein: CASSLDRGAFF
D gene: TRBD1; V gene: TRBV11-2; clone size: NA; J gene: TRBJ1-4; CDR3 DNA: TGTGCCAGCAGTCGGGACAGGGGGCGTGAAAAACTGTTTTTT; CDR3 protein: CASSRDRGREKLFF
D gene: NA; V gene: TRBV28; clone size: NA; J gene: TRBJ2-1; CDR3 DNA: TGTGCCAGCAGTCTCAGCTCCTACAATGAGCAGTTCTTC; CDR3 protein: CASSLSSYNEQFF
D gene: TRBD1; V gene: TRBV29-1; clone size: NA; J gene: TRBJ2-1; CDR3 DNA: TGCAGCGTTGAGGGAACAGGGGATCGAAGGGGCTACAATGAGCAGTTCTTC; CDR3 protein: CSVEGTGDRRGYNEQFF
D gene: TRBD1; V gene: TRBV28; clone size: few; J gene: TRBJ2-2; CDR3 DNA: TGTGCCAGCACCTCACCTCCGGGACAGGGAAGGGCCGGGGAGCTGTTTTTT; CDR3 protein: CASTSPPGQGRAGELFF
D gene: NA; V gene: TRBV5-1; clone size: NA; J gene: TRBJ1-3; CDR3 DNA: TGCGCCAGCAGACCACCTAACTCTGGAAACACCATATATTTT; CDR3 protein: CASRPPNSGNTIYF
D gene: NA; V gene: TRBV6-2/TRBV6-3; clone size: NA; J gene: TRBJ1-2; CDR3 DNA: TGTGCCAGCAGCTTCCCGGGGACTAACTATGGCTACACCTTC; CDR3 protein: CASSFPGTNYGYTF
D gene: NA; V gene: TRBV18; clone size: NA; J gene: TRBJ2-1; CDR3 DNA: TGTGCCAGCTCACCACGGCAGGCCCGCTCCTACAATGAGCAGTTCTTC; CDR3 protein: CASSPRQARSYNEQFF
D gene: NA; V gene: TRBV19; clone size: NA; J gene: TRBJ1-1; CDR3 DNA: TGTGCCCCATCAAGACGGACGGGGGGGTTTGAAGCTTTCTTT; CDR3 protein: CAPSRRTGGFEAFF